A single sample is the source of the 17 T cell receptor beta chains below, sequenced in a study of Graves' ophthalmopathy and Graves' hyperthyroidism. The sequenced template was RNA, covering the TCR beta CDR3 region. An initial RT-PCR round employing HTBI primers preceded a second-round multiplex PCR. TCRdb passed the multiplex PCR reads through MiXCR, listing each CDR3 protein once. The sample records around 1.1 million distinct CDR3 sequences, about 38% being singletons. Sequencing was done on a sample of peripheral blood or thyroid tissue (not recorded which). The source is an adult man with Graves' hyperthyroidism.

V and J are TRBV4-2 and TRBJ2-7, with D perhaps being TRBD1 or TRBD2 (5 bases each). The CDR3 runs 17 residues. Looked up from germline, CDR1 is LGHNA and CDR2 is YNFKEQ. V gave up 0 bases and J gave up 0 bases, with 15 bases separating them. The CDR3 bases are TGTGCCAGCAGCCAAGATATAACCGGGGCCCTCTCCTACGAGCAGTACTTC. Residues: CASSQDITGALSYEQYF.

This clonotype was observed at least ten times. The V and J genes are TRBV11-1 and TRBJ1-1; unclear D gene. The CDR3 sequence is 12 residues long. The V gene lost 5 bases and the J gene lost 6 bases, with 10 bases spanning the gap. Germline-derived CDR1 and CDR2 are SGHAT and FQDESV (reference sequence). CDR3 nucleotides: TGTGCCAGCAGCCCGCGGTGGCCTGAAGCTTTCTTT. It encodes CASSPRWPEAFF. Using reference TRBV11-1 and TRBJ1-1 for the parts outside the CDR3, the full variable domain is EAEVAQSPRYKITEKSQAVAFWCDPISGHATLYWYRQILGQGPELLVQFQDESVVDDSQLPKDRFSAERLKGVDSTLKIQPAELGDSAMYLCASSPRWPEAFFGQGTRLTVV.

The chain carries TRBV10-3 and TRBJ2-6; D is possibly TRBD2 (5 bases). This CDR3 region has 15 residues. Per germline, CDR1 ENHRY and CDR2 SYGVKD. The V end lost 6 bases, the J end lost 2 bases, and 11 bases lay between the germline ends. CDR3 protein: CAISLTGTGANVLTF. The CDR3 DNA follows: TGTGCCATCAGCTTGACCGGGACTGGGGCCAACGTCCTGACTTTC.

CDR3 nucleotide sequence: TGTGCCAGCAACGTGGAGGGGACCTCTGGGGCCAACGTCCTGACTTTC. Amino acids: CASNVEGTSGANVLTF. The chain employs TRBV10-3 and TRBJ2-6; D is possibly TRBD2 (6 bases). Germline lookup yields CDR1 ENHRY and CDR2 SYGVKD. The V end lost 10 bases, the J end lost 0 bases, and 16 bases lay between the germline ends. This CDR3 spans 16 amino acids.

This clonotype was recorded many times. The chain employs TRBV12-3 or TRBV12-4 and TRBJ2-7; D tentatively reads TRBD1 or TRBD2 (5 bases each). The CDR3 spans 15 residues. The germline V and J ends were trimmed by 7 bases and 5 bases, with 21 bases remaining between them. CDR3 nucleotides: TGTGCCAGCACGCCATCGGTGGGCCAGGGACACGAGCAGTACTTC. This codes for CASTPSVGQGHEQYF.

This clonotype has only a few counts. This chain connects TRBV25-1 to TRBJ1-4; no firm D call. Germline CDR1 reads MGHDK; CDR2 reads SYGVNS. V shed 10 bases and J shed 8 bases, with 11 bases lying between them. This CDR3 spans 11 amino acids. The CDR3 reads CATSGGEKLFF. The CDR3 coding sequence is TGTGCCACCAGCGGCGGCGAAAAACTGTTTTTT.

Notes on this clonotype: A junction end diverges from the germline sequence, so it may reflect a read error. V gene TRBV29-1 combines with J gene TRBJ2-7, with 7 bases that match TRBD2. Germline V gene data show CDR1 as SQVTM and CDR2 as ANQGSEA. The CDR3 runs to 14 residues. The CDR3 sequence is CSVAPIAGSNEQYF. The CDR3 nucleotides read TGCAGCGTGGCGCCAATAGCGGGCTCCAACGAGCAGTACTTC.

Ten or more counts support this clonotype. V usage is TRBV6-1 and J usage is TRBJ1-5; D gene unclear. Germline V gene sequence: CDR1 MNHNS, CDR2 SASEGT. Between the trimmed V and J ends, which lost 4 bases and 3 bases, there was a span of 1 base. This CDR3 has 11 residues. The CDR3 region is CASSANQPQHF. The CDR3 DNA reads as TGTGCCAGCAGTGCCAATCAGCCCCAGCATTTT.

This clonotype was seen a few times. The genes are TRBV6-1 and TRBJ2-7; D possibly corresponds to TRBD1 (6 bases). The CDR3 sequence is 14 residues long. Germline V gene lookup returns CDR1 MNHNS and CDR2 SASEGT. V was trimmed by 2 bases and J by 2 bases, leaving 10 bases between them. The CDR3 DNA reads TGTGCCAGCAGTGAATGGGGGCAAACCTACGAGCAGTACTTC. It translates to CASSEWGQTYEQYF.

There are many counts of this clonotype. The V gene is TRBV29-1, the J gene TRBJ2-3, with D unresolved. Per germline, CDR1 SQVTM and CDR2 ANQGSEA. Deletions cut 3 bases from V and 5 bases from J, with 9 bases between. This CDR3 spans 12 amino acids. This chain's CDR3 is CSVDLGVDTQYF. In nucleotides, the CDR3 is TGCAGCGTTGATTTGGGCGTAGATACGCAGTATTTT.

The rearrangement uses TRBV6-5 and TRBJ1-1, with TRBD1 matching over 9 bases. J gave up 4 bases and V 6 bases, and 9 bases lay outside the gene matches. The CDR3 has 15 residues. Germline lookup yields CDR1 MNHEY and CDR2 SVGAGI. The CDR3 sequence: CASRSPGQGTTEAFF. DNA of the CDR3: TGTGCCAGCAGATCTCCAGGACAGGGGACCACTGAAGCTTTCTTT.

Note on this clonotype: Possible read error: a much larger clone is one base away. The chain has TRBV29-1 and TRBJ2-7; TRBD1 matches 9 bases. Germline trimming cut 3 bases from V and 2 bases from J; bases unmatched to any gene: 5. The CDR3 is 14 residues long. CDR1 is SQVTM and CDR2 is ANQGSEA in the germline V gene. CDR3: CSVDPGQGPYEQYF. DNA for the CDR3: TGCAGCGTTGACCCGGGACAGGGACCCTACGAGCAGTACTTC.

This clonotype showed up just a few times. The V call is TRBV7-2, the J call TRBJ2-5; 8 bases match TRBD1. Trimming took 5 bases from V and 5 from J; bases not matched to a gene: 10. Per the germline V gene, CDR1 is SGHTA and CDR2 is FQGNSA. The CDR3 sequence is 15 residues long. The DNA for the CDR3 is TGTGCCAGCAGCCGCGAGCGGACAGGGTTCGAGACCCAGTACTTC. Translation gives CASSRERTGFETQYF.

As for this clonotype: A much larger clone lies one base from this, so it may be a read error. The CDR3 does not close with the conserved phenylalanine or tryptophan, likely indicating a read error. DNA for the CDR3: TGTGCCAGCAGTGAAGTTCGGGGTTATGGCTACACCCTC. It is translated as CASSEVRGYGYTL. The rearrangement joins TRBV6-4 to TRBJ1-2; D ambiguous. Trimming shortened V by 3 bases and J by 5 bases, and 10 bases separated the two germline ends. CDR1 and CDR2 (germline): MRHNA, SNTAGT. There are 13 residues in the CDR3.

The CDR3 sequence: CASSARGTSNQPQHF. The CDR3 nucleotides read TGCGCCAGCAGTGCTAGGGGGACCTCCAATCAGCCCCAGCATTTT. The chain employs TRBV10-2 and TRBJ1-5, with a tentative D call TRBD1 (6 bases). Trimming removed 4 bases from V and 3 bases from J, with 13 bases in between. The germline gives CDR1 WSHSY, CDR2 SAAADI. The CDR3 runs 15 residues.

This clonotype appeared a few times. This sequence joins TRBV10-3 and TRBJ2-7; the D is unclear. CDR3 length equals 13 residues. CDR1 is ENHRY, CDR2 SYGVKD, per germline. The ends were cut back, 10 bases at V and 0 bases at J, with 13 bases in the middle. For the CDR3, the DNA is TGTGCCAGCAGACTCCCCCCCTCCTACGAGCAGTACTTC. Translated, it gives CASRLPPSYEQYF.

This clonotype has more than one count but fewer than ten. The rearrangement links TRBV11-2 to TRBJ1-1, with TRBD1 identical over 7 bases. The CDR3 runs to 19 residues. V was pared by 1 base and J by 1 base, with 15 bases of the junction left unmatched. Germline assignment: CDR1 SGHAT and CDR2 FQNNGV. CDR3 loop: CASSLVLGQVNSRNTEAFF. The DNA for the CDR3 is TGTGCCAGCAGCTTAGTTCTTGGACAGGTCAACTCTCGGAACACTGAAGCTTTCTTT.